Below, 19 T cell receptor beta chains from the same sample are listed, as sequenced in a study of read filtering for tumor transcriptome and immune sequencing. This library used approximately 390 ng RNA and molecular barcoded adaptors spanning alpha/delta and beta/gamma chains. A single record per CDR3 protein comes from TCRdb applying MiXCR to the reads. In the table there are around 130,000 distinct CDR3 sequences, less than 15% of which are singletons. The sample comprised a population of CD138-negative cells sorted from bone marrow. The receptors come from a donor at least 40 years old with multiple myeloma.

This clonotype occurred many times. The V and J genes are TRBV5-1 and TRBJ2-1, with 10 bases lining up with TRBD2. Germline values: CDR1 SGHRS, CDR2 YFSETQ. The V and J ends lost 2 bases and 5 bases, in that order; junction bases with no gene match: 10. The CDR3 extends over 17 amino acids. The CDR3 loop reads CASSFSGRPPSNNEQFF. CDR3 nucleotides: TGCGCCAGCAGCTTTAGCGGGAGGCCCCCCAGCAACAATGAGCAGTTCTTC.

This clonotype was picked up one time. The V and J genes are TRBV5-6 and TRBJ1-1, with 9 bases lining up with TRBD1. CDR1 is SGHDT and CDR2 is YYEEEE in the germline V gene. This CDR3 contains 17 residues. J gave up 10 bases and V 2 bases, and 18 bases lay outside the gene matches. In DNA, the CDR3 is TGTGCCAGCAGCTTATTGCCAGCGGCAGCCAAACAGGGGGCAGCTTTCTTT. Protein product: CASSLLPAAAKQGAAFF.

This clonotype was seen many times. The rearrangement links TRBV5-1 to TRBJ2-1, with D unclear. Germline assignment: CDR1 SGHRS and CDR2 YFSETQ. The V and J ends lost 0 bases and 10 bases respectively, with 14 bases between them. The CDR3 totals 14 residues. Here the CDR3 DNA reads TGCGCCAGCAGCTTGGAATCGGCATCTGGGGAGCAGTTCTTC. Its protein is CASSLESASGEQFF.

This clonotype was recorded a few times. The chain couples TRBV15 to TRBJ2-5, with 12 bases fitting TRBD2. Germline assignment: CDR1 LNHNV and CDR2 YYDKDF (reference sequence). The CDR3 has 16 residues. V shed 8 bases and J 5 bases; nucleotides not matched to a gene: 12. The CDR3 nucleotides read TGTGCCACCCTGGCTCGGACTAGCGGGAATATTGAGACCCAGTACTTC. Amino acids: CATLARTSGNIETQYF.

The V and J genes are TRBV4-1 and TRBJ2-1, with TRBD1 matching 8 bases. With V trimmed by 4 bases and J by 0 bases, 14 bases remained unmatched. This CDR3 has 19 residues. Germline CDR1 and CDR2: MGHRA and YSYEKL. The CDR3: CASSPLDRALGGSYNEQFF. The CDR3 nucleotides read TGCGCCAGCAGCCCACTGGACAGGGCCCTAGGGGGCTCCTACAATGAGCAGTTCTTC.

The chain couples TRBV6-2 or TRBV6-3 to TRBJ2-2, with D perhaps assigned TRBD1 or TRBD2 (6 bases each). V was clipped by 1 base and J by 6 bases, with 12 bases between them. CDR3 length: 15 residues. Germline CDR1 reads MNHEY; CDR2 reads SVGEGT. The CDR3 loop reads CASSYFGGGAGELFF. Here the CDR3 DNA reads TGTGCCAGCAGTTACTTTGGAGGGGGTGCCGGGGAGCTGTTTTTT.

Many counts were recorded for this clonotype. The genes are TRBV19 and TRBJ1-3, with unresolved D. Germline CDR1 reads LNHDA; CDR2 reads SQIVND (reference sequence). The CDR3 extends over 15 amino acids. The V end was cut by 5 bases, the J end by 0 bases, with 11 bases between. The CDR3 loop reads CASSPSVFSGNTIYF. The CDR3, as DNA: TGTGCCAGTAGTCCGTCGGTGTTCTCTGGAAACACCATATATTTT.

In its sample, this clonotype was seen many times. The rearrangement links TRBV12-3 or TRBV12-4 to TRBJ2-7; D gene unclear. V shed 5 bases and J shed 3 bases, with 8 bases lying between them. The CDR3 is 12 residues long. The CDR3 nucleotides read TGTGCCAGCAGTCTGCCTAACTACGAGCAGTACTTC. Protein: CASSLPNYEQYF.

The gene calls are TRBV6-2 or TRBV6-3 and TRBJ2-3; 7 nucleotides agree with TRBD2. The CDR3 is 15 residues long. From germline, CDR1 is MNHEY and CDR2 SVGEGT. With 6 bases clipped from V and 5 bases from J, the junction kept 11 bases outside the gene matches. CDR3 in amino acids: CASRTLRGSVDTQYF. The DNA of the CDR3 is TGTGCCAGCAGGACCCTTCGCGGGAGTGTAGATACGCAGTATTTT.

The sample holds many counts of this clonotype. V and J are TRBV29-1 and TRBJ1-3, with D unclear. Germline V gene sequence: CDR1 SQVTM, CDR2 ANQGSEA. Deletions cut 7 bases from V and 2 bases from J, with 12 bases between. The CDR3 extends over 13 amino acids. The DNA for the CDR3 is TGCAGCGGCTCTTCTGGGACTGGAAACACCATATATTTT. Translation gives CSGSSGTGNTIYF.

This clonotype was seen at least ten times. This chain uses TRBV5-1 with TRBJ2-7; D gene unclear. Germline V gives CDR1 SGHRS, CDR2 YFSETQ. The V end lost 4 bases, the J end lost 2 bases, and 22 bases lay between the germline ends. The CDR3 runs to 17 residues. CDR3 in DNA: TGCGCCAGCAGCCTTAGAGATCAAGTCGACGGGCCCTACGAGCAGTACTTC. It specifies CASSLRDQVDGPYEQYF.

On this clonotype: A far larger clone is a single base away, which makes a read error likely. The chain employs TRBV9 and TRBJ2-1; D remains unclear. The CDR3 runs 12 residues. V gave up 4 bases and J gave up 12 bases, with 14 bases separating them. Germline values: CDR1 SGDLS, CDR2 YYNGEE. The CDR3 coding sequence is TGTGCCAGCAGCTTGATAGGTTTAGGGCAGTTCTTC. It translates to CASSLIGLGQFF.

In its sample, this clonotype was seen many times. The V and J genes are TRBV6-1 and TRBJ2-1; 11 nucleotides line up with TRBD2. CDR1 is MNHNS, CDR2 SASEGT, per germline. V shed 6 bases and J 6 bases; nucleotides not matched to a gene: 7. The CDR3 length is 15 residues. The CDR3 here is CASSVSGRGFNEQFF. CDR3 nucleotide sequence: TGTGCCAGCAGCGTTAGCGGGAGGGGTTTCAATGAGCAGTTCTTC.

This clonotype was recorded many times. This chain joins TRBV5-5 and TRBJ2-3, with 9 bases matching TRBD1. The CDR3 runs 16 residues. The junction had 7 bases not matched to a gene; V was cut back by 1 base and J by 4 bases. Germline lookup yields CDR1 SGHKS and CDR2 YYEKEE (reference sequence). CDR3 DNA sequence: TGTGCCAGCAGCTTGAGCGGGACAGGGACCGCAGATACGCAGTATTTT. It translates to CASSLSGTGTADTQYF. Together with reference TRBV5-5 and TRBJ2-3, the CDR3 gives the full variable domain: DAGVTQSPTHLIKTRGQQVTLRCSPISGHKSVSWYQQVLGQGPQFIFQYYEKEERGRGNFPDRFSARQFPNYSSELNVNALLLGDSALYLCASSLSGTGTADTQYFGPGTRLTVL.

On this clonotype itself: Germline is not matched at one junction end, which may reflect a read error. The chain is built from TRBV14 and TRBJ1-1; 7 positions match TRBD1. The CDR3 runs 18 residues. Germline assignment: CDR1 SGHDN and CDR2 FVKESK. CDR3 in DNA: TGTGTCAGCAGCCATGAATGGAGACAGGGTGGGATGAACACTGAAGCTTTCTTT. It yields the protein CVSSHEWRQGGMNTEAFF. Filled out from reference TRBV14 and TRBJ1-1, the complete variable domain reads EAGVTQFPSHSVIEKGQTVTLRCDPISGHDNLYWYRRVMGKEIKFLLHFVKESKQDESGMPNNRFLAERTGGTYSTLKVQPAELEDSGVYFCVSSHEWRQGGMNTEAFFGQGTRLTVV.

The genes are TRBV7-2 and TRBJ1-5; TRBD1 might be the D (5 bases). This CDR3 has 15 amino acids. The V and J ends lost 5 bases and 2 bases respectively, with 13 bases between them. The germline V gene encodes CDR1 SGHTA and CDR2 FQGNSA. The CDR3 here is CASSGWGAGNQPQHF. Here the CDR3 DNA reads TGTGCCAGCAGCGGGTGGGGCGCCGGCAATCAGCCCCAGCATTTT. Using reference TRBV7-2 and TRBJ1-5 for the parts outside the CDR3, the full variable domain is GAGVSQSPSNKVTEKGKDVELRCDPISGHTALYWYRQSLGQGLEFLIYFQGNSAPDKSGLPSDRFSAERTGGSVSTLTIQRTQQEDSAVYLCASSGWGAGNQPQHFGDGTRLSIL.

In this sample, this clonotype turned up many times. The chain employs TRBV13 and TRBJ1-1; a weak D match, TRBD1 (5 bases). The CDR3 has 17 residues. The V and J ends lost 4 bases and 7 bases respectively, with 25 bases between them. CDR1 and CDR2 from the germline V gene are PRHDT and FYEKMQ (reference sequence). For the CDR3, the DNA is TGTGCCAGCAGCTCCTCAGTCGGGACGTTTGGGCGAGTTGAAGCTTTCTTT. It yields the protein CASSSSVGTFGRVEAFF.

This clonotype was counted many times. V gene TRBV20-1 combines with J gene TRBJ1-2; weak D call: TRBD1 (6 bases). There are 14 residues in the CDR3. V gave up 1 base and J gave up 6 bases, with 15 bases separating them. Germline V lookup: CDR1 DFQATT, CDR2 SNEGSKA (reference sequence). CDR3 in amino acids: CSARGRRDIDGYTF. In DNA, the CDR3 is TGCAGTGCTAGAGGCCGCCGGGACATTGATGGCTACACCTTC.

This clonotype was seen ten or more times. The genes are TRBV6-2 or TRBV6-3 and TRBJ2-1; 8 bases are shared with TRBD2. This CDR3 has 14 residues. V shed 2 bases, J shed 9 bases, and the junction held 6 bases outside the gene matches. The germline CDR1 and CDR2 sequences are MNHEY and SVGEGT. The CDR3 sequence: CASSYNGRAAEQFF. The CDR3 DNA reads TGTGCCAGCAGTTACAACGGGAGGGCCGCTGAGCAGTTCTTC.